The clone carrying this T cell receptor (beta chain) was counted ten times or more. Stable hyperthyroidism: no ophthalmopathy progression over 18 months of follow-up. Diagnosis of hyperthyroidism was new in patients aged 18 to 65, and its duration was under 2 months. From RNA transcripts, TCR beta CDR3 regions were amplified. HTBI primers were used for first-round RT-PCR of the TCR CDR3. TCRdb re-called the multiplex PCR reads through MiXCR, storing one row per CDR3 protein. The sample includes hundreds of thousands of distinct CDR3 sequences, 35% to 40% seen only once; the top ten take roughly 8.3%. The data belong to a study of T cells in Graves' hyperthyroidism and ophthalmopathy. There are 14 residues in the CDR3. Germline CDR1 reads ENHRY; CDR2 reads SYGVKD. The germline V and J ends were trimmed by 0 bases and 4 bases, with 9 bases remaining between them.

The TCR comes from a young man with Graves' hyperthyroidism. The sequenced sample consisted of blood. This rearrangement joins TRBV10-3 to TRBJ1-1, with D perhaps TRBD1 (5 bases). The CDR3 loop reads CAISESATATEAFF. The CDR3 DNA follows: TGTGCCATCAGTGAGTCGGCGACAGCCACTGAAGCTTTCTTT.